Following are 17 T cell receptor beta chains from one sample sequenced in a study of T cells in Graves' hyperthyroidism and ophthalmopathy. Researchers amplified the TCR beta CDR3 regions from RNA transcripts. RT-PCR in the first round (using the HTBI primer set) targeted the TCR CDR3. TCRdb re-called the multiplex PCR reads through MiXCR, storing one row per CDR3 protein. The sample holds about 510,000 distinct CDR3 sequences; 46% are singletons and the top ten take about two fifths. The sequencing input was peripheral blood or thyroid tissue (not recorded which). These receptors were taken from an adult woman with Graves' disease, either hyperthyroidism or ophthalmopathy (not recorded which).

The chain uses TRBV25-1 and TRBJ1-2; no definite D call. Per the germline V gene, CDR1 is MGHDK and CDR2 is SYGVNS. Trimming removed 6 bases from V and 0 bases from J, with 20 bases in between. This CDR3 contains 17 residues. This chain's CDR3 is CASSLVTGRKANYGYTF. Here the CDR3 DNA reads TGTGCCAGCAGCTTGGTAACTGGCAGGAAGGCTAACTATGGCTACACCTTC.

This clonotype was counted many times. The chain links TRBV29-1 to TRBJ1-1; no reliable D call. Deletions cut 3 bases from V and 5 bases from J, with 7 bases between. This CDR3 spans 11 amino acids. Germline V gene lookup returns CDR1 SQVTM and CDR2 ANQGSEA. The CDR3, as DNA: TGCAGCGTTGATCCGAGGACTGAAGCTTTCTTT. Its protein product is CSVDPRTEAFF.

The CDR3 coding sequence is TGTGCCAGCAGCCTCACCCCCGGGACAGCCAATCAGCCCCAGCATTTT. Residues: CASSLTPGTANQPQHF. This chain links TRBV7-8 with TRBJ1-5, with TRBD1 matching 7 bases. CDR1 and CDR2 (germline): SGHVS, FQNEAQ. V was pared by 5 bases and J by 3 bases, with 10 bases of the junction left unmatched. The CDR3 is 16 amino acids. The full variable domain, rest sourced from reference TRBV7-8 and TRBJ1-5, is GAGVSQSPRYKVAKRGQDVALRCDPISGHVSLFWYQQALGQGPEFLTYFQNEAQLDKSGLPSDRFFAERPEGSVSTLKIQRTQQEDSAVYLCASSLTPGTANQPQHFGDGTRLSIL.

The chain links TRBV20-1 to TRBJ1-6; 8 positions match TRBD1. This CDR3 contains 16 residues. With V trimmed by 5 bases and J by 1 base, 7 bases remained unmatched. Germline V gene sequence: CDR1 DFQATT, CDR2 SNEGSKA (reference sequence). CDR3 region: CSAPVQGGSYNSPLHF. CDR3 DNA sequence: TGCAGTGCTCCGGTACAGGGGGGATCCTATAATTCACCCCTCCACTTT.

Remarks on this clonotype: A junction boundary mismatches the germline segment, possibly from a read error. The chain couples TRBV7-9 to TRBJ1-4, with D tentatively TRBD1 (5 bases). The CDR3 is 14 amino acids. CDR1 SEHNR and CDR2 FQNEAQ come from the germline V gene (reference sequence). CDR3 nucleotide sequence: TGTGCCAGCAGCTGGCGGGGCACTACTGAAAAACTGTTTTTT. Its protein is CASSWRGTTEKLFF.

This clonotype has ten or more counts. The chain is built from TRBV5-1 and TRBJ2-7; 8 nucleotides match TRBD1. Germline V gene sequence: CDR1 SGHRS, CDR2 YFSETQ. With V trimmed by 4 bases and J by 6 bases, 6 bases remained unmatched. The CDR3 is made up of 13 amino acids. The CDR3 here is CASSDVTGGEQYF. DNA of the CDR3: TGCGCCAGCAGCGACGTTACAGGGGGCGAGCAGTACTTC.

In DNA form, the CDR3 reads TGTGCCACCTGGGGGCAGGGAAGTGAAAAACTGTTTTTT. This encodes CATWGQGSEKLFF. The chain couples TRBV15 to TRBJ1-4; tentatively, D is TRBD1 (6 bases). This CDR3 comprises 13 residues. With 8 bases removed from V and 7 bases from J, the gap between germline ends came to 14 bases. Germline values: CDR1 LNHNV, CDR2 YYDKDF (reference sequence). The whole variable domain, remainder taken from reference TRBV15 and TRBJ1-4, is DAMVIQNPRYQVTQFGKPVTLSCSQTLNHNVMYWYQQKSSQAPKLLFHYYDKDFNNEADTPDNFQSRRPNTSFCFLDIRSPGLGDTAMYLCATWGQGSEKLFFGSGTQLSVL.

The CDR3 sequence: CSASTGWGYEQYF. CDR3 in DNA: TGCAGTGCTAGTACGGGTTGGGGCTACGAGCAGTACTTC. The chain couples TRBV20-1 to TRBJ2-7; no definite D call. The V gene's germline CDR1 is DFQATT and CDR2 SNEGSKA (reference sequence). This CDR3 is 13 amino acids long. The germline V and J ends were trimmed by 3 bases and 3 bases, with 12 bases remaining between them.

This clonotype has just a few counts. J is TRBJ1-2 and V is TRBV20-1; the match to TRBD1 covers 7 bases. CDR3 length: 12 amino acids. Germline loops: CDR1 DFQATT, CDR2 SNEGSKA (reference sequence). V lost 5 bases, J lost 8 bases, and 8 bases stayed unmatched. In nucleotides, the CDR3 is TGCAGTGCTCTGTACGGGACAGTAGGCTACACCTTC. Translation: CSALYGTVGYTF.

This clonotype has just a few counts. V usage is TRBV6-5 and J usage is TRBJ2-7; no clear D gene. Germline-derived CDR1 and CDR2 are MNHEY and SVGAGI. The V end was cut by 4 bases, the J end by 0 bases, with 10 bases between. CDR3 size: 14 residues. The DNA of the CDR3 is TGTGCCAGCAGTTGGGCTTGGGACTCCTACGAGCAGTACTTC. Amino acids: CASSWAWDSYEQYF.

This chain links TRBV20-1 with TRBJ2-2; TRBD2 agrees at 10 bases. The CDR3 runs 15 residues. The V gene end was trimmed by 5 bases and the J gene end by 4 bases; junction bases not matched to a gene: 7. The germline CDR1 and CDR2 sequences are DFQATT and SNEGSKA (reference sequence). CDR3 DNA sequence: TGCAGTGCTTCCCCTAGCGGGAGAGGCACCGGGGAGCTGTTTTTT. Translation gives CSASPSGRGTGELFF.

V gene TRBV10-3 combines with J gene TRBJ2-7, with 14 bases lining up with TRBD2. J lost 1 base, V lost 4 bases, and 12 bases had no gene match. Germline lookup yields CDR1 ENHRY and CDR2 SYGVKD. The CDR3 spans 19 residues. CDR3 loop: CAISAVQGTSGSLSYEQYF. CDR3 DNA sequence: TGTGCCATCAGTGCGGTCCAGGGGACTAGCGGGAGCCTGTCCTACGAGCAGTACTTC.

This clonotype was found many times. The V and J genes are TRBV7-2 and TRBJ2-5; D not resolved. This CDR3 is 13 amino acids long. Trimming removed 4 bases from V and 0 bases from J, with 6 bases in between. Per the germline V gene, CDR1 is SGHTA and CDR2 is FQGNSA. DNA for the CDR3: TGTGCCAGCAGCTCAGATTACCAAGAGACCCAGTACTTC. It translates to CASSSDYQETQYF.

The genes are TRBV24-1 and TRBJ2-6; D gene uncertain. The CDR3 loop spans 15 amino acids. In germline, CDR1 is KGHDR, CDR2 SFDVKD. Trimming cost V 5 bases and J 4 bases, with 11 bases left between them. The CDR3 DNA sequence: TGTGCCACCAGTGTCCAAGGGCCCGGGGCCAACGTCCTGACTTTC. Translated: CATSVQGPGANVLTF.

The rearrangement links TRBV7-9 to TRBJ2-7; the match to TRBD2 covers 11 bases. This CDR3 is 17 amino acids long. Unmatched junction bases numbered 11, after V lost 6 bases and J lost 1 base. Germline CDR1 is SEHNR and CDR2 is FQNEAQ (reference sequence). As DNA, the CDR3 is TGTGCCAGCAGTTCCCCGACTAGCGGGATCCATTCCTACGAGCAGTACTTC. Translating gives CASSSPTSGIHSYEQYF.

The V call is TRBV7-3, the J call TRBJ1-2; perhaps TRBD1 as D (5 bases). Germline loops: CDR1 SGHTA, CDR2 FQGTGA. The ends were cut back, 5 bases at V and 4 bases at J, with 38 bases in the middle. The CDR3 consists of 22 residues. CDR3: CASSPLARSGAEGVVPIYGYTF. DNA for the CDR3: TGTGCCAGCAGCCCCCTAGCGCGGTCCGGGGCAGAAGGGGTTGTCCCGATCTATGGCTACACCTTC.

The CDR3 here is CASRPGQTYTEAFF. The CDR3 DNA sequence: TGTGCCAGCAGACCCGGACAGACCTACACTGAAGCTTTCTTT. The chain links TRBV2 to TRBJ1-1, with D possibly matching TRBD1 (6 bases). The CDR3 contains 14 residues. V lost 6 bases and J 3 bases, leaving 14 bases between the germline ends. Looked up from germline, CDR1 is SNHLY and CDR2 is FYNNEI.